This is a list of T cell receptor beta chains from one sample in a study of T-cell reconstitution after alpha-beta-depleted transplantation in children. TCRdb reanalysed the PCR reads using MiXCR and keeps one entry per CDR3 protein. The sample comprises fewer than 550,000 distinct CDR3 sequences, approximately 10% of which are singletons, and about 14% rests with the top ten. Sample: PBMCs, mostly from graft donor cells, taken 180 days after TCRalphabeta/CD19-depleted stem cell transplant. Receptor source: a female patient aged 2 to 10 who had a stem cell transplant for aplastic anemia, so the T cells may come from the graft donor. The CDR3 runs from the conserved cysteine through the conserved F or W. Each record gives: J gene, V gene, D gene, clone size, CDR3 DNA, CDR3 protein. D genes are given only for firm matches. Only some rows state a clone size, as once, few, many or a class for expanded clones.

j_call: TRBJ2-2
v_call: TRBV6-5
d_call: -
clone_size: few
cdr3_nt: TGTGCCAGCAGTTACTCGAAAGGGCGGATTAACACCGGGGAGCTGTTTTTT
cdr3_aa: CASSYSKGRINTGELFF

j_call: TRBJ2-5
v_call: TRBV5-5
d_call: -
clone_size: -
cdr3_nt: TGTGCCAGCAGCTCGGGGTTCAGGGGTGGAGAGACCCAGTACTTC
cdr3_aa: CASSSGFRGGETQYF

j_call: TRBJ2-1
v_call: TRBV7-8
d_call: TRBD2
clone_size: few
cdr3_nt: TGTGCCAGCAGCCGTACACTAGCGGGAGGGCCAATTTTCAATGAGCAGTTCTTC
cdr3_aa: CASSRTLAGGPIFNEQFF

j_call: TRBJ2-1
v_call: TRBV27
d_call: TRBD2
clone_size: few
cdr3_nt: TGTGCCAGCAGACGACCAGCGGGAGAGGGTTTCAATGAGCAGTTCTTC
cdr3_aa: CASRRPAGEGFNEQFF

j_call: TRBJ2-6
v_call: TRBV7-3
d_call: -
clone_size: few
cdr3_nt: TGTGCCAGCAGCATCAGCGGCCTCTCTGGGGCCAACGTCCTGATTTTC
cdr3_aa: CASSISGLSGANVLIF

j_call: TRBJ2-1
v_call: TRBV7-8
d_call: TRBD1
clone_size: -
cdr3_nt: TGTGCCAGCAGCTACCTGGGACAGAGGAGCTACAATGAGCAGTTCTTC
cdr3_aa: CASSYLGQRSYNEQFF

j_call: TRBJ2-7
v_call: TRBV9
d_call: TRBD2
clone_size: few
cdr3_nt: TGTGCCAGCAGCGTCGATAGCGGGAAAAGCTACGAGCAGTACTTC
cdr3_aa: CASSVDSGKSYEQYF

j_call: TRBJ2-2
v_call: TRBV6-5
d_call: -
clone_size: many
cdr3_nt: TGTGCCAGCAGTTCGACAGTAAACACCGGGGAGCTGTTTTTT
cdr3_aa: CASSSTVNTGELFF

j_call: TRBJ1-5
v_call: TRBV20-1
d_call: TRBD1
clone_size: -
cdr3_nt: TGCAGTGCTAGAGATCGAAACAGGGGGTTCAATCAGCCCCAGCATTTT
cdr3_aa: CSARDRNRGFNQPQHF

j_call: TRBJ2-7
v_call: TRBV25-1
d_call: TRBD2
clone_size: -
cdr3_nt: TGTGCCAGCAGTGAATATGCGGGAGGGCCCGGCGAGCAGTACTTC
cdr3_aa: CASSEYAGGPGEQYF

j_call: TRBJ1-5
v_call: TRBV6-5
d_call: -
clone_size: -
cdr3_nt: TGTGCCAGCAGCCCCGGGGTTTGGGCTCAGCCCCAGCATTTT
cdr3_aa: CASSPGVWAQPQHF

j_call: TRBJ2-3
v_call: TRBV7-2
d_call: TRBD2
clone_size: -
cdr3_nt: TGTGCCAGCAGCCCCCCTAGCGGGTGGACAGATACGCAGTATTTT
cdr3_aa: CASSPPSGWTDTQYF

j_call: TRBJ2-2
v_call: TRBV24-1
d_call: TRBD1
clone_size: many
cdr3_nt: TGTGCCACCAGTGATCCACCGGGACAGGGGGCGGCCACCGGGGAGCTGTTTTTT
cdr3_aa: CATSDPPGQGAATGELFF

j_call: TRBJ2-1
v_call: TRBV7-6
d_call: -
clone_size: few
cdr3_nt: TGTGCCAGCAGCTATAAATTGCCGGGACCTGGCTACAATGAGCAGTTCTTC
cdr3_aa: CASSYKLPGPGYNEQFF

j_call: TRBJ2-1
v_call: TRBV28
d_call: -
clone_size: few
cdr3_nt: TGTGCCAGCAGTTCCGTAGGGGCGGTCATGGATGAGCAGTTCTTC
cdr3_aa: CASSSVGAVMDEQFF

j_call: TRBJ2-2
v_call: TRBV6-5
d_call: TRBD2
clone_size: many
cdr3_nt: TGTGCCAGCAGCTTACTAGCGGCCACCGGGGAGCTGTTTTTT
cdr3_aa: CASSLLAATGELFF

j_call: TRBJ1-1
v_call: TRBV28
d_call: -
clone_size: few
cdr3_nt: TGTGCCAGCAGTTCCTACTCGGGGGGCGGGAACACTGAAGCTTTCTTT
cdr3_aa: CASSSYSGGGNTEAFF

j_call: TRBJ2-7
v_call: TRBV6-5
d_call: TRBD1
clone_size: few
cdr3_nt: TGTGCCAGCATAGACAGGGGATCGGAGCAGTACTTC
cdr3_aa: CASIDRGSEQYF

j_call: TRBJ1-4
v_call: TRBV7-7
d_call: -
clone_size: many
cdr3_nt: TGTGCCAGCAGCTCCGGGACGAGTAATGAAAAACTGTTTTTT
cdr3_aa: CASSSGTSNEKLFF

j_call: TRBJ1-4
v_call: TRBV27
d_call: -
clone_size: -
cdr3_nt: TGTGCCAGCAGTTTAAGAGGGAGGTTAACTAATGAAAAACTGTTTTTT
cdr3_aa: CASSLRGRLTNEKLFF

j_call: TRBJ1-4
v_call: TRBV15
d_call: -
clone_size: -
cdr3_nt: TGTGCCACCAGCGCCGGGAAGCGGTTTGCAACTAATGAAAAACTGTTTTTT
cdr3_aa: CATSAGKRFATNEKLFF

j_call: TRBJ2-1
v_call: TRBV7-2
d_call: TRBD1
clone_size: -
cdr3_nt: TGTGCCAGCAGCTTAGCGTGGACAGGGGGCTTCAATGAGCAGTTCTTC
cdr3_aa: CASSLAWTGGFNEQFF

j_call: TRBJ1-4
v_call: TRBV11-2
d_call: -
clone_size: -
cdr3_nt: TGTGCCAGCAGCTTACCCGACGCACAGGGAGTTATCGGGACTAATGAAAAACTGTTTTTT
cdr3_aa: CASSLPDAQGVIGTNEKLFF

j_call: TRBJ2-7
v_call: TRBV2
d_call: -
clone_size: -
cdr3_nt: TGTGCCAGCAGTGGCCAGTCCGGGGCCTACGAGCAGTACTTC
cdr3_aa: CASSGQSGAYEQYF

j_call: TRBJ1-2
v_call: TRBV6-5
d_call: -
clone_size: -
cdr3_nt: TGTGCCAGCAGTTACCCCAGCCGGTTAGAAAACTATGGCTACACCTTC
cdr3_aa: CASSYPSRLENYGYTF

j_call: TRBJ1-4
v_call: TRBV12-3/TRBV12-4
d_call: -
clone_size: few
cdr3_nt: TGTGCCAGCAGTTTAATTCCGGACACCAGCGAAAAACTGTTTTTT
cdr3_aa: CASSLIPDTSEKLFF

j_call: TRBJ2-3
v_call: TRBV14
d_call: TRBD2
clone_size: few
cdr3_nt: TGTGCCAGCAGCCAAGATAGAGCGGGGTCCGGCGCAGATACGCAGTATTTT
cdr3_aa: CASSQDRAGSGADTQYF

j_call: TRBJ2-7
v_call: TRBV5-5
d_call: TRBD2
clone_size: many
cdr3_nt: TGTGCCAGCAGCTTGGGGCTAGCGGGAGTTGGGTCCTACGAGCAGTACTTC
cdr3_aa: CASSLGLAGVGSYEQYF

j_call: TRBJ1-4
v_call: TRBV12-3/TRBV12-4
d_call: -
clone_size: -
cdr3_nt: TGTGCCAGCAGTTTAAGGCCCCCGGGGTCTAATGAAAAACTGTTTTTT
cdr3_aa: CASSLRPPGSNEKLFF

j_call: TRBJ1-5
v_call: TRBV7-9
d_call: -
clone_size: few
cdr3_nt: TGTGCCAGCAGCTTACATGGCGGCAATCAGCCCCAGCATTTT
cdr3_aa: CASSLHGGNQPQHF

j_call: TRBJ1-5
v_call: TRBV2
d_call: -
clone_size: once
cdr3_nt: TGTGCCAGCAGTGAAGACAGTCCGAGGAATCAGCCCCAGCATTTT
cdr3_aa: CASSEDSPRNQPQHF

j_call: TRBJ1-5
v_call: TRBV5-1
d_call: TRBD1
clone_size: many
cdr3_nt: TGCGCCAGCAGCTTAGGGACAGGGGATAATCAGCCCCAGCATTTT
cdr3_aa: CASSLGTGDNQPQHF

j_call: TRBJ2-3
v_call: TRBV28
d_call: TRBD2
clone_size: -
cdr3_nt: TGTGCCAGCACCGATACTCTAGCGGGCGAGAGGTATACGCAGTATTTT
cdr3_aa: CASTDTLAGERYTQYF

j_call: TRBJ2-1
v_call: TRBV29-1
d_call: -
clone_size: -
cdr3_nt: TGCAGCGTTGAAGTTGGGACCGGGCAGTTCTTC
cdr3_aa: CSVEVGTGQFF

j_call: TRBJ1-5
v_call: TRBV5-8
d_call: -
clone_size: few
cdr3_nt: TGTGCCAGCAGCTTCCGGCCAGGGAGCAATCAGCCCCAGCATTTT
cdr3_aa: CASSFRPGSNQPQHF

j_call: TRBJ2-2
v_call: TRBV5-1
d_call: -
clone_size: once
cdr3_nt: TGCGCCAGCAGCTGGTGGGCAGGGGAGGTCGACGGGGAGCTGTTTTTT
cdr3_aa: CASSWWAGEVDGELFF

j_call: TRBJ2-1
v_call: TRBV27
d_call: TRBD2
clone_size: -
cdr3_nt: TGTGCCAGCAGACCCACTAGCGGCTCCTACAATGAGCAGTTCTTC
cdr3_aa: CASRPTSGSYNEQFF

j_call: TRBJ1-1
v_call: TRBV13
d_call: -
clone_size: few
cdr3_nt: TGTGCCAGCAGCTTAGAATTTCTCCGGGAGACTGAAGCTTTCTTT
cdr3_aa: CASSLEFLRETEAFF

j_call: TRBJ1-1
v_call: TRBV12-3/TRBV12-4
d_call: -
clone_size: few
cdr3_nt: TGTGCCAGCAGTATAGGACAGCTTAACACTGAAGCTTTCTTT
cdr3_aa: CASSIGQLNTEAFF

j_call: TRBJ1-1
v_call: TRBV7-9
d_call: -
clone_size: few
cdr3_nt: TGTGCCAGCAGCTTAAAGGGTACGACTGAAGCTTTCTTT
cdr3_aa: CASSLKGTTEAFF

j_call: TRBJ2-5
v_call: TRBV6-2/TRBV6-3
d_call: -
clone_size: few
cdr3_nt: TGTGCCAGCACCCTTCCCTGGGGGGCCGAGACCCAGTACTTC
cdr3_aa: CASTLPWGAETQYF

j_call: TRBJ1-1
v_call: TRBV24-1
d_call: -
clone_size: few
cdr3_nt: TGTGCCACCAGTGATCGGGGGCGCGAAGCTTTCTTT
cdr3_aa: CATSDRGREAFF

j_call: TRBJ1-2
v_call: TRBV9
d_call: TRBD1
clone_size: -
cdr3_nt: TGTGCCAGCAGCATGACAGGGAGAAGGGATGGCTACACCTTC
cdr3_aa: CASSMTGRRDGYTF

j_call: TRBJ2-1
v_call: TRBV20-1
d_call: -
clone_size: few
cdr3_nt: TGCAGTGCTAGGGGGGACCCGGGAACACACAATGAGCAGTTCTTC
cdr3_aa: CSARGDPGTHNEQFF

j_call: TRBJ2-5
v_call: TRBV7-2
d_call: -
clone_size: -
cdr3_nt: TGTGCCAGCAGCTTAGTACGGATCCTCGTCAGGGAGACCCAGTACTTC
cdr3_aa: CASSLVRILVRETQYF

j_call: TRBJ2-7
v_call: TRBV7-9
d_call: -
clone_size: -
cdr3_nt: TGTGCCAGCAGCTTAGCAGGGGGTCGGGGCTCCTACGAGCAGTACTTC
cdr3_aa: CASSLAGGRGSYEQYF

j_call: TRBJ2-3
v_call: TRBV12-3/TRBV12-4
d_call: TRBD1
clone_size: few
cdr3_nt: TGTGCCAGCTCTGGGGCAGGGGGCTACACAGATACGCAGTATTTT
cdr3_aa: CASSGAGGYTDTQYF

j_call: TRBJ1-1
v_call: TRBV12-3/TRBV12-4
d_call: -
clone_size: few
cdr3_nt: TGTGCCAGCAGGGAGGGCCAGTCCTACACTGAAGCTTTCTTT
cdr3_aa: CASREGQSYTEAFF

j_call: TRBJ2-3
v_call: TRBV7-9
d_call: TRBD1
clone_size: few
cdr3_nt: TGTGCCAGCAGCCGAAGGGCCGGGACAGACCCTACAGATACGCAGTATTTT
cdr3_aa: CASSRRAGTDPTDTQYF

j_call: TRBJ1-1
v_call: TRBV20-1
d_call: TRBD1
clone_size: few
cdr3_nt: TGCAGTGCTAGCCGGGACAGTTTGAACACTGAAGCTTTCTTT
cdr3_aa: CSASRDSLNTEAFF

j_call: TRBJ1-1
v_call: TRBV4-1
d_call: -
clone_size: -
cdr3_nt: TGCGCCAGCAGCCCAGTAAGGGGGACCCCCCTCCCAGCCACTGAAGCTTTCTTT
cdr3_aa: CASSPVRGTPLPATEAFF

j_call: TRBJ1-1
v_call: TRBV6-2/TRBV6-3
d_call: TRBD1
clone_size: few
cdr3_nt: TGTGCCAGCAGTTTTACAGGGGTGAACACTGAAGCTTTCTTT
cdr3_aa: CASSFTGVNTEAFF